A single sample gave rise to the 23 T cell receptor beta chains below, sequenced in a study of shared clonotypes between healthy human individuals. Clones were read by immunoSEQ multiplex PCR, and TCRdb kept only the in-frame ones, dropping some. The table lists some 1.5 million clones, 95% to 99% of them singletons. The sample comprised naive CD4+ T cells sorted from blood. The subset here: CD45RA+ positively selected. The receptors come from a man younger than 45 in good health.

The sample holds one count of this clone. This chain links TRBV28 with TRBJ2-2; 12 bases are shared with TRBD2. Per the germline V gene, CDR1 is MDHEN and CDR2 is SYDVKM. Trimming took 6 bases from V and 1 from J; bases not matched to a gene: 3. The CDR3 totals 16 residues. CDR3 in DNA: TGTGCCAGCAGAACGGGACTAGCGGGGAACACCGGGGAGCTGTTTTTT. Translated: CASRTGLAGNTGELFF.

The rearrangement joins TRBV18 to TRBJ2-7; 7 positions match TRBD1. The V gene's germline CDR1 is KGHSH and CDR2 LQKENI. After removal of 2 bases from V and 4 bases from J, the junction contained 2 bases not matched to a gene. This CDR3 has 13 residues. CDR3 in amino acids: CASSPADRYEQYF. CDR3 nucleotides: TGTGCCAGCTCACCAGCGGACAGGTACGAGCAGTACTTC.

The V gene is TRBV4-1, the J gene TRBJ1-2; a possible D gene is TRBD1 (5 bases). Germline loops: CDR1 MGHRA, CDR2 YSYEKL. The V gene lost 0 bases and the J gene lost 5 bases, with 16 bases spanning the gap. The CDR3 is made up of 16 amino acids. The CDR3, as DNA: TGCGCCAGCAGCCAAGATCAGGGACCTTGGGCGTATGGCTACACCTTC. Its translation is CASSQDQGPWAYGYTF.

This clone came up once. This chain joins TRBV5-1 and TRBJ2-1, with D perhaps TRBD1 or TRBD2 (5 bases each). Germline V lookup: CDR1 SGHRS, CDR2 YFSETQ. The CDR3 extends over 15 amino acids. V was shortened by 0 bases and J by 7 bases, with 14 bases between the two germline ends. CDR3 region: CASSLGDLPLNEQFF. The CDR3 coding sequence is TGCGCCAGCAGCTTGGGGGACCTCCCATTAAATGAGCAGTTCTTC.

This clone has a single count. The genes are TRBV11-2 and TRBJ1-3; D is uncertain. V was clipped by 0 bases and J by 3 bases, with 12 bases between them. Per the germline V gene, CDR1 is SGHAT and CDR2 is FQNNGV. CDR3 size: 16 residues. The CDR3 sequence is CASSLDRTPRGNTIYF. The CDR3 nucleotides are TGTGCCAGCAGCTTAGATCGGACCCCCCGTGGAAACACCATATATTTT.

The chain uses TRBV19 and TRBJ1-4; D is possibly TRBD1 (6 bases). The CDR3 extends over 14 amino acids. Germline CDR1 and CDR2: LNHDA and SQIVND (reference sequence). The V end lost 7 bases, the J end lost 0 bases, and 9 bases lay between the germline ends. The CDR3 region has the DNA TGTGCCAGTACTCACAGGGCAACTAATGAAAAACTGTTTTTT. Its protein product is CASTHRATNEKLFF.

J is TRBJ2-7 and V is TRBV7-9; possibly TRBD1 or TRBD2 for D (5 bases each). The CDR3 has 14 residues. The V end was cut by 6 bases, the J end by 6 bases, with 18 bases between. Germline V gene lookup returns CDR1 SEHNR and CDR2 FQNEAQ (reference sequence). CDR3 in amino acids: CASSFTGATGEQYF. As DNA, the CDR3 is TGTGCCAGCAGTTTCACCGGGGCCACGGGCGAGCAGTACTTC.

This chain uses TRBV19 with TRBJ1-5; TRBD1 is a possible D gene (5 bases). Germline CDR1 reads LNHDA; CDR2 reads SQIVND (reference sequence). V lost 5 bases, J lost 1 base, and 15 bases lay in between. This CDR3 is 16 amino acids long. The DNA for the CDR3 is TGTGCCAGTAGTCTCAGGCAGGGCCAGAGCAATCAGCCCCAGCATTTT. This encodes CASSLRQGQSNQPQHF.

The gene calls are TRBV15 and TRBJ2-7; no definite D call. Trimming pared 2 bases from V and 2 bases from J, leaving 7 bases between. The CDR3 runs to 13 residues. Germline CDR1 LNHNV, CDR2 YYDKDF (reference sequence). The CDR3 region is CATSRYGAYEQYF. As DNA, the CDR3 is TGTGCCACCAGCAGATATGGAGCCTACGAGCAGTACTTC.

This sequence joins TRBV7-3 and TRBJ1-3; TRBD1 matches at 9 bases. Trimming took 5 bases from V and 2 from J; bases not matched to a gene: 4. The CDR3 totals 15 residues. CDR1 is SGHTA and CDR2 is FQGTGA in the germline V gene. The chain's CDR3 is CASSMGTGPGNTIYF. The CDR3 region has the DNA TGTGCCAGCAGCATGGGGACAGGGCCTGGAAACACCATATATTTT.

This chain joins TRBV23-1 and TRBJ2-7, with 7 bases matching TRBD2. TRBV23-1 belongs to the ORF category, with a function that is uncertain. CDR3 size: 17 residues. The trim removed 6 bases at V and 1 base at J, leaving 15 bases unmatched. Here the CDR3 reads CASSQGERGGRSYEQYF. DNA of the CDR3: TGCGCCAGCAGCCAAGGGGAAAGGGGCGGGAGATCCTACGAGCAGTACTTC.

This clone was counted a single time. The CDR3 nucleotides are TGCAGCGTTGGGACCCGACAGGGAGACACTGAAGCTTTCTTT. Translated: CSVGTRQGDTEAFF. The genes are TRBV29-1 and TRBJ1-1, with 7 bases fitting TRBD1. Germline-derived CDR1 and CDR2 are SQVTM and ANQGSEA. V gave up 4 bases and J gave up 3 bases; unmatched junction bases: 8. The CDR3 contains 14 residues.

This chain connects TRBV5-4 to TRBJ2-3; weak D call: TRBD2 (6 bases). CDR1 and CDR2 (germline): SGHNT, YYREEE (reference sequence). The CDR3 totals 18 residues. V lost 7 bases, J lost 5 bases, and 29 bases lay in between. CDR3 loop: CASEAKSRREPKIDTQYF. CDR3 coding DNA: TGTGCCAGCGAGGCTAAGAGCCGGAGGGAACCAAAAATAGATACGCAGTATTTT.

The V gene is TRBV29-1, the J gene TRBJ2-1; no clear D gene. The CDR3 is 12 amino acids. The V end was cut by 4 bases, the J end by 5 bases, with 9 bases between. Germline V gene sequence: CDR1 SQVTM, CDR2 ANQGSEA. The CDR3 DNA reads TGCAGCGTTGTGGGGATAAACAATGAGCAGTTCTTC. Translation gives CSVVGINNEQFF.

The CDR3 loop reads CASSWMSPGDVFNQPQHF. Written as DNA, the CDR3 is TGTGCCAGCAGCTGGATGTCCCCAGGGGACGTTTTCAATCAGCCCCAGCATTTT. The chain employs TRBV7-8 and TRBJ1-5; tentative D call: TRBD1 (6 bases). Germline V CDR1 and CDR2: SGHVS, FQNEAQ. The CDR3 consists of 18 residues. With 4 bases removed from V and 3 bases from J, the gap between germline ends came to 22 bases.

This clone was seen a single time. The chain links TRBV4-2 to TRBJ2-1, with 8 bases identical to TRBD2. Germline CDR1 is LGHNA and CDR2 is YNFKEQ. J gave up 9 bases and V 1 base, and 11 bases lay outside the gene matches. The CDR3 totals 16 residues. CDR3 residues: CASSQVASGSSSEQFF. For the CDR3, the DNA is TGTGCCAGCAGCCAAGTTGCGAGCGGGAGTTCTAGTGAGCAGTTCTTC.

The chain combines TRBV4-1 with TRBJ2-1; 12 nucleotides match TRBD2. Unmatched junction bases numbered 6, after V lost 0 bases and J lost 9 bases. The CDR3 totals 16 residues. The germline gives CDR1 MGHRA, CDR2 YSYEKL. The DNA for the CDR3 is TGCGCCAGCAGCCAAGAGGGGGGACTAGCGGGTCGTGAGCAGTTCTTC. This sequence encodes CASSQEGGLAGREQFF.

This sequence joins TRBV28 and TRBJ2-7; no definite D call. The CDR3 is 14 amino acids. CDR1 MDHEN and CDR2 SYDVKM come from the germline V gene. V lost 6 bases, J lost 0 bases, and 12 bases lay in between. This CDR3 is CASSPGRISYEQYF. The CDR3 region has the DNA TGTGCCAGCAGCCCCGGACGGATCTCCTACGAGCAGTACTTC.

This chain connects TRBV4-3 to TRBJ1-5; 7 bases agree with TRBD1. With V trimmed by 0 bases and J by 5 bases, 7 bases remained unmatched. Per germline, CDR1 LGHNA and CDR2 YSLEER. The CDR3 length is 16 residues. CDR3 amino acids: CASSQDLSRGYQPQHF. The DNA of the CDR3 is TGCGCCAGCAGCCAAGATTTGAGCAGGGGGTATCAGCCCCAGCATTTT.

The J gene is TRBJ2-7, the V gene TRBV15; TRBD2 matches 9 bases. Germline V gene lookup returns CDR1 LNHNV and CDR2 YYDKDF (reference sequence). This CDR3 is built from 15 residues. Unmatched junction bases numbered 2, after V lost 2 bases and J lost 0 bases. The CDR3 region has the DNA TGTGCCACCAGCAGAATTAGCGGGAGCTCCTACGAGCAGTACTTC. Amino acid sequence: CATSRISGSSYEQYF.

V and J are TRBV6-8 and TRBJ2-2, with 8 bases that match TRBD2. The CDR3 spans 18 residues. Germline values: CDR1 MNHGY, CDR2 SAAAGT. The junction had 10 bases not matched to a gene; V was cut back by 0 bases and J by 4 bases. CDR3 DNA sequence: TGTGCCAGCAGTTACTCCGCGATTCGTGGGACTAGCACCGGGGAGCTGTTTTTT. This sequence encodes CASSYSAIRGTSTGELFF.

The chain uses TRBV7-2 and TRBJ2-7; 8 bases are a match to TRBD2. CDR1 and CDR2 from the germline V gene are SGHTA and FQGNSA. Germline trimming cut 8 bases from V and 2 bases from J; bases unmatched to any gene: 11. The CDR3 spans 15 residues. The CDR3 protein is CASRLGASGPYEQYF. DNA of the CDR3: TGTGCCAGCCGACTCGGGGCTAGCGGGCCCTACGAGCAGTACTTC. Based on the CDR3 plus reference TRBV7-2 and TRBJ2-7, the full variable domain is GAGVSQSPSNKVTEKGKDVELRCDPISGHTALYWYRQSLGQGLEFLIYFQGNSAPDKSGLPSDRFSAERTGGSVSTLTIQRTQQEDSAVYLCASRLGASGPYEQYFGPGTRLTVT.

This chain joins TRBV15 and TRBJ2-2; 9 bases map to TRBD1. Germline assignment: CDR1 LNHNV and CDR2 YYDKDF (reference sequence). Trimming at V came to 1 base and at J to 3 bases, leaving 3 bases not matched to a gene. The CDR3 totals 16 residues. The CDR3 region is CATSRVQGAYTGELFF. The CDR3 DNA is TGTGCCACCAGCAGAGTACAGGGGGCTTACACCGGGGAGCTGTTTTTT.